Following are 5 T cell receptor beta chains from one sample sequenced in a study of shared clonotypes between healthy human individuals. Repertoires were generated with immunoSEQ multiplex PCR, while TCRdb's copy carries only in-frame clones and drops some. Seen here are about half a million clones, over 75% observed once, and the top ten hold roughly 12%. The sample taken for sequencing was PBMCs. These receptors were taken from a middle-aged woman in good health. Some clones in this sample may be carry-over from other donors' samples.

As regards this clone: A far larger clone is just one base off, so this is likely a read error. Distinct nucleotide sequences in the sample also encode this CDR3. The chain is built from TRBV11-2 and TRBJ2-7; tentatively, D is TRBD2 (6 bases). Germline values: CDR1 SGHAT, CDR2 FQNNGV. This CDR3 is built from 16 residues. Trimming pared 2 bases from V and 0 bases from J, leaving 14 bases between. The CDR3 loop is CASSLYGRTTSYEQYF. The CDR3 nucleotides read TGTGCCAGCAGCTTATACGGGCGGACTACCTCCTACGAGCAGTACTTC. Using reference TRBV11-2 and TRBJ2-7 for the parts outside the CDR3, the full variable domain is EAGVAQSPRYKIIEKRQSVAFWCNPISGHATLYWYQQILGQGPKLLIQFQNNGVVDDSQLPKDRFSAERLKGVDSTLKIQPAKLEDSAVYLCASSLYGRTTSYEQYFGPGTRLTVT.

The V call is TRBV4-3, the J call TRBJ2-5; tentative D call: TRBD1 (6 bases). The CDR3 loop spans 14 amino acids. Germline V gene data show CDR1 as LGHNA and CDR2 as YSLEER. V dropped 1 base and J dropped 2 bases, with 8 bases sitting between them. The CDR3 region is CASSQAGEQETQYF. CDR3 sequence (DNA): TGCGCCAGCAGCCAAGCAGGGGAGCAAGAGACCCAGTACTTC.

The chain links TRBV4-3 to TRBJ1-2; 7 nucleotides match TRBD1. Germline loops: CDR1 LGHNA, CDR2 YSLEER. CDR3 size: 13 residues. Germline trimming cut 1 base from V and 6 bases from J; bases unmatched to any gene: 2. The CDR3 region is CASSQGQGDGYTF. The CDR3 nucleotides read TGCGCCAGCAGCCAAGGACAGGGAGATGGCTACACCTTC.

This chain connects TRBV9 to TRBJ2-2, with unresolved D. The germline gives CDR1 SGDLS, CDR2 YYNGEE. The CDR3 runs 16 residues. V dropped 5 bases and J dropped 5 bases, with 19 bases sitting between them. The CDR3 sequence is CASSLSPRAVTGELFF. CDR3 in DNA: TGTGCCAGCAGTCTCTCCCCCCGGGCCGTGACCGGGGAGCTGTTTTTT.

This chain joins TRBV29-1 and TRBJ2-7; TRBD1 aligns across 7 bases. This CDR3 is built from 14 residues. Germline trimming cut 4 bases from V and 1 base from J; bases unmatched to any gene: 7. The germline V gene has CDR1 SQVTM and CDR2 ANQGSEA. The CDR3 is CSVVNRGWSYEQYF. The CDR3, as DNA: TGCAGCGTTGTCAACAGGGGATGGTCCTACGAGCAGTACTTC.